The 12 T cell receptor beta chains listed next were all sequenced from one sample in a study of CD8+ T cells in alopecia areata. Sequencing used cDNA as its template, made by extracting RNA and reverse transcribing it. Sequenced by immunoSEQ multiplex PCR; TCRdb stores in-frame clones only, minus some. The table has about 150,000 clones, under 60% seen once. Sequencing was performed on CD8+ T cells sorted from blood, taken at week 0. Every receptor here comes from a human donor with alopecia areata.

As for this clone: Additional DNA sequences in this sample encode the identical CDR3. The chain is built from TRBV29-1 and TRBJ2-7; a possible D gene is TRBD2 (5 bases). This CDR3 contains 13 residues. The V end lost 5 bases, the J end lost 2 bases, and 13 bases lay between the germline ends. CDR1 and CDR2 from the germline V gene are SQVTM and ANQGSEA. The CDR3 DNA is TGCAGCGTTATGAGCGGTGAAACCTACGAGCAGTACTTC. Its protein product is CSVMSGETYEQYF.

CDR3 DNA sequence: TGTGCCAGCATGGCTAGCGGGGGGCAGACCTCCTACGAGCAGTACTTC. Translated: CASMASGGQTSYEQYF. V is TRBV27 and J is TRBJ2-7; 11 bases align to TRBD2. This CDR3 has 16 residues. V was pared by 7 bases and J by 0 bases, with 8 bases of the junction left unmatched. CDR1 and CDR2 (germline): MNHEY, SMNVEV (reference sequence).

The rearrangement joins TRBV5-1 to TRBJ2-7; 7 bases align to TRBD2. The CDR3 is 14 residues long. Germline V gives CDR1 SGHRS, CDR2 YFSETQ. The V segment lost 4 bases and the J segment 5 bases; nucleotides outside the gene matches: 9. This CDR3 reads CASSGGLVVDEQYF. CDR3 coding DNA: TGCGCCAGCAGCGGTGGACTAGTGGTCGACGAGCAGTACTTC.

The CDR3 protein is CASSTDRSSYEQYF. The CDR3 DNA sequence: TGTGCCAGCAGCACGGACCGCAGCTCCTACGAGCAGTACTTC. The chain has TRBV13 and TRBJ2-7; no clear D gene. Germline CDR1 and CDR2: PRHDT and FYEKMQ (reference sequence). V was shortened by 5 bases and J by 0 bases, with 11 bases between the two germline ends. CDR3 size: 14 residues.

The CDR3 spells CASLGGPDTQYF. The CDR3, as DNA: TGTGCCAGCCTCGGGGGCCCAGATACGCAGTATTTT. This chain connects TRBV11-2 to TRBJ2-3; either TRBD1 or TRBD2 may fit D (6 bases each). The CDR3 sequence is 12 residues long. Trimming removed 8 bases from V and 4 bases from J, with 10 bases in between. Looked up from germline, CDR1 is SGHAT and CDR2 is FQNNGV.

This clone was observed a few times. The CDR3 DNA is TGCAGCGTTGAAGCCTCAGGGACAGGGGATTCTGAAGCTTTCTTT. Translated, it gives CSVEASGTGDSEAFF. The chain has TRBV29-1 and TRBJ1-1, with 10 bases identical to TRBD1. Germline CDR1 SQVTM, CDR2 ANQGSEA. The CDR3 runs to 15 residues. The junction had 8 bases not matched to a gene; V was cut back by 1 base and J by 6 bases. The complete variable domain, with remaining parts taken from reference TRBV29-1 and TRBJ1-1, reads SAVISQKPSRDICQRGTSLTIQCQVDSQVTMMFWYRQQPGQSLTLIATANQGSEATYESGFVIDKFPISRPNLTFSTLTVSNMSPEDSSIYLCSVEASGTGDSEAFFGQGTRLTVV.

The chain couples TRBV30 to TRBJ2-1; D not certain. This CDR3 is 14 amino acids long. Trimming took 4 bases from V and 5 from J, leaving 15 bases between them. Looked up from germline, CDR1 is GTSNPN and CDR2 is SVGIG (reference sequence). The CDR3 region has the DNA TGTGCCTGGAATCCCCTACCTGGGCACAATGAGCAGTTCTTC. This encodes CAWNPLPGHNEQFF.

This CDR3 reads CASSLITAPNTEAFF. The CDR3 DNA sequence: TGTGCCAGCAGCTTGATCACAGCTCCGAACACTGAAGCTTTCTTT. V usage is TRBV5-6 and J usage is TRBJ1-1; D uncertain. CDR3 size: 15 residues. Trimming took 1 base from V and 1 from J, leaving 11 bases between them. Germline assignment: CDR1 SGHDT and CDR2 YYEEEE.

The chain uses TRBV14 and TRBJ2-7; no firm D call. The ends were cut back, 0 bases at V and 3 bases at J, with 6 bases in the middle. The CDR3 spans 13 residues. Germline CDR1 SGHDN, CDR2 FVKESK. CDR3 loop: CASSQENGYEQYF. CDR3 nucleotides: TGTGCCAGCAGCCAAGAGAACGGCTACGAGCAGTACTTC. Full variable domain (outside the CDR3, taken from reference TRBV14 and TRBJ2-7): EAGVTQFPSHSVIEKGQTVTLRCDPISGHDNLYWYRRVMGKEIKFLLHFVKESKQDESGMPNNRFLAERTGGTYSTLKVQPAELEDSGVYFCASSQENGYEQYFGPGTRLTVT.

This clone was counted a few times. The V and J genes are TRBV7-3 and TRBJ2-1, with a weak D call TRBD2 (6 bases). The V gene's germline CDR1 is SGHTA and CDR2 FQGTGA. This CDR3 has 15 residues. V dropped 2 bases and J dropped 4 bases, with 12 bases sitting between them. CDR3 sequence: CASSLGSGGYNEQFF. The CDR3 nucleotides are TGTGCCAGCAGCTTAGGGTCCGGGGGATACAATGAGCAGTTCTTC.

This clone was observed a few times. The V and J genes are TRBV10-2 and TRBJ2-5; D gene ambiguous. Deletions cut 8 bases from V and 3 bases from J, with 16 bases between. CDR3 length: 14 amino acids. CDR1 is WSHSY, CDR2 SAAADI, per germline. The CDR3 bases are TGCGCCAGCGCTCTATCGTCGAGGAAAGAGACCCAGTACTTC. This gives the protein CASALSSRKETQYF.

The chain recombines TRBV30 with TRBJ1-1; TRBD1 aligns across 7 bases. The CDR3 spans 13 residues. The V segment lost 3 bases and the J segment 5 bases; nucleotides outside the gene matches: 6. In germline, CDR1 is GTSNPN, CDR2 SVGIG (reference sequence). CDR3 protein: CAWSDRQGTEAFF. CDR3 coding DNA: TGTGCCTGGAGCGATCGACAGGGAACTGAAGCTTTCTTT.